The clone carrying this T cell receptor (beta chain) was seen ten or more times. Its antigen is not identified. The PCR employed 60 Vbeta primers together with 13 Jbeta primers. Clones were read by immunoSEQ multiplex PCR, and TCRdb kept only the in-frame ones, dropping some. The data hold about 85,000 clones, with 80% observed a single time. The data were obtained in a study of cytomegalovirus exposure and HLA in healthy donors. The wider study: In a previous analysis, around 120 million unique TCR beta sequences were found from roughly 180 million T cells. In terms of ancestry, the Caucasian-associated cluster contained about 81% of the roughly 400 genotyped donors.

The study, taken as a whole, reports: Cytomegalovirus association was listed for under 200 TCR beta chains. Earlier analysis looked at TCR beta V segments, and most were productive about 87% or about 30% of the time.

The source is a man between 45 and 60 years old in good health and CMV-seropositive. Source material: PBMCs.

Here the CDR3 reads CASSLVGVVYNEQFF. The CDR3 DNA sequence: TGTGCCAGCAGCTTAGTGGGAGTAGTTTACAATGAGCAGTTCTTC. The chain links TRBV7-9 to TRBJ2-1; tentatively, D is TRBD2 (5 bases). Germline assignment: CDR1 SEHNR and CDR2 FQNEAQ (reference sequence). Trimming took 1 base from V and 4 from J, leaving 11 bases between them. CDR3 length: 15 amino acids.